The text below deals with one T cell receptor (beta chain). This specimen comes from a study of T cell changes during pregnancy in multiple sclerosis. V dropped 8 bases and J dropped 4; count of bases not matched to a gene: 7. The CDR3 covers 14 residues. Germline CDR1 reads SNHLY; CDR2 reads FYNNEI. The assay was immunoSEQ multiplex PCR, and TCRdb's table has in-frame clones only and misses some. The sample records tens of thousands of clones, approximately 92% being singletons. This clonotype was sampled from a female donor with multiple sclerosis, enrolled in a pregnancy study. The material sequenced was peripheral blood. The V call is TRBV2, the J call TRBJ2-2, with TRBD2 matching over 7 bases. The CDR3 loop is CASVRLAATGELFF. As DNA, the CDR3 is TGTGCCAGCGTACGGCTAGCGGCCACCGGGGAGCTGTTTTTT.